This is a list of T cell receptor beta chains from one sample in a study of circulating CD8 cells and anti-PD-1 response in melanoma. MiXCR was run by TCRdb on the reads, yielding one entry per CDR3 protein. The table lists roughly 1,700 distinct CDR3 sequences, less than 8% of them singletons, with about 8.5% in the top ten. This material consisted of CD8+ T cells from PBMCs, taken at baseline or after one month of anti-PD-1 therapy (not recorded which). The receptor set was obtained from a human donor with melanoma. Each CDR3 is given with its conserved first and last residue. The order of the fields is J gene, clone size, V gene, D gene, CDR3 protein, CDR3 DNA. A D gene is named only where the DNA matches it firmly. Clone size, where shown, is once, few, many, or a class for clones that have expanded.

>TRBJ2-7|medium-sized|TRBV18|NA
CASSPPGGDEQYF
TGTGCCAGCTCACCGCCGGGTGGGGACGAGCAGTACTTC
>TRBJ1-2|large|TRBV2|TRBD1
CASSEVERTGAIYGYTF
TGTGCCAGCAGTGAAGTTGAAAGGACAGGGGCTATCTATGGCTACACCTTC
>TRBJ2-7|medium-sized|TRBV28|NA
CASSSQHEGGGEQYF
TGTGCCAGCAGTTCCCAGCACGAGGGAGGGGGCGAGCAGTACTTC
>TRBJ1-1|large|TRBV28|TRBD1
CASSSQGFTEAFF
TGTGCCAGCAGCTCACAGGGGTTCACTGAAGCTTTCTTT
>TRBJ2-1|large|TRBV6-5|TRBD2
CASTELAGGYNEQFF
TGTGCCAGCACCGAACTAGCGGGAGGCTACAATGAGCAGTTCTTC
>TRBJ1-6|medium-sized|TRBV15|NA
CATSKQGYNSPLHF
TGTGCCACCTCCAAACAGGGTTATAATTCACCCCTCCACTTT
>TRBJ2-2|medium-sized|TRBV19|NA
CASSDRGANTGELFF
TGTGCCAGTAGTGACCGAGGGGCTAACACCGGGGAGCTGTTTTTT
>TRBJ2-2|medium-sized|TRBV7-2|NA
CASSFSGAGELFF
TGTGCCAGCAGCTTTAGTGGGGCCGGGGAGCTGTTTTTT
>TRBJ1-1|medium-sized|TRBV28|NA
CASSGINTEAFF
TGTGCCAGCTCCGGGATCAACACTGAAGCTTTCTTT
>TRBJ2-7|medium-sized|TRBV28|TRBD2
CASRGGDPGEQYF
TGTGCCAGCAGGGGGGGGGATCCTGGAGAGCAGTACTTC
>TRBJ1-2|medium-sized|TRBV19|NA
CASSIDLYGYTF
TGTGCCAGTAGTATCGATCTATATGGCTACACCTTC
>TRBJ1-2|medium-sized|TRBV29-1|TRBD1
CSVDRSGGAHYGYTF
TGCAGCGTTGATCGTTCAGGGGGCGCTCACTATGGCTACACCTTC
>TRBJ1-4|medium-sized|TRBV27|TRBD1
CASSSTGLGEKLFF
TGTGCCAGCAGTTCGACAGGGTTAGGGGAAAAACTGTTTTTT
>TRBJ2-3|medium-sized|TRBV27|NA
CASMADTQYF
TGTGCCAGCATGGCAGATACGCAGTATTTT
>TRBJ1-1|medium-sized|TRBV29-1|NA
CSVTINTEAFF
TGCAGCGTTACTATTAACACTGAAGCTTTCTTT
>TRBJ2-2|large|TRBV9|NA
CASSVEGRATGTGELFF
TGTGCCAGCAGCGTAGAGGGCAGGGCCACGGGCACCGGGGAGCTGTTTTTT
>TRBJ1-2|medium-sized|TRBV25-1|NA
CASSDGYGYTF
TGTGCCAGCAGTGACGGCTATGGCTACACCTTC
>TRBJ2-3|medium-sized|TRBV9|NA
CASSVGGNPDTQYF
TGTGCCAGCAGCGTAGGCGGTAACCCAGATACGCAGTATTTT
>TRBJ1-2|medium-sized|TRBV24-1|NA
CATSDGQDGYTF
TGTGCCACCAGTGATGGGCAGGATGGCTACACCTTC
>TRBJ1-2|medium-sized|TRBV2|TRBD1
CASTTGQGIGGYTF
TGTGCCAGCACCACGGGACAGGGCATAGGTGGCTACACCTTC
>TRBJ2-1|medium-sized|TRBV25-1|NA
CASSDSRGSIGIEQFF
TGTGCCAGCAGTGACTCGCGAGGGAGTATCGGGATTGAGCAGTTCTTC
>TRBJ2-2|medium-sized|TRBV24-1|TRBD1
CATSGPGQENTGELFF
TGTGCCACCAGTGGACCGGGACAGGAGAACACCGGGGAGCTGTTTTTT
>TRBJ2-7|medium-sized|TRBV4-3|TRBD1
CASSLTGTGDYEQYF
TGCGCCAGCAGCCTTACCGGGACAGGGGATTACGAGCAGTACTTC
>TRBJ1-2|medium-sized|TRBV28|NA
CALRGSSNYGYTF
TGTGCCCTAAGGGGCTCTTCTAACTATGGCTACACCTTC
>TRBJ2-1|medium-sized|TRBV12-3/TRBV12-4|NA
CASSELYNEQFF
TGTGCCAGCAGTGAATTATACAATGAGCAGTTCTTC
>TRBJ1-3|medium-sized|TRBV5-4|NA
CASSPDSNSGNTIYF
TGTGCCAGCAGCCCCGACTCCAACTCTGGAAACACCATATATTTT
>TRBJ2-7|medium-sized|TRBV28|NA
CASREQATYEQYF
TGTGCCAGCAGGGAACAGGCTACCTACGAGCAGTACTTC
>TRBJ2-7|few|TRBV28|TRBD1
CASGLGQNLYEQYF
TGTGCCAGCGGATTGGGACAGAACCTCTACGAGCAGTACTTC
>TRBJ2-7|medium-sized|TRBV14|TRBD1
CASSQAHKGAPYEQYF
TGTGCCAGCAGCCAAGCCCATAAGGGGGCTCCTTACGAGCAGTACTTC
>TRBJ1-1|NA|TRBV29-1|TRBD1
CSVEDRGNRGASF
TGCAGCGTCGAGGACAGGGGGAATCGTGGGGCTTCCTTT
>TRBJ2-3|medium-sized|TRBV7-3|NA
CASSSRGEGAASTDTQYF
TGTGCCAGCAGCTCTAGGGGAGAGGGAGCGGCGAGCACAGATACGCAGTATTTT